This T cell receptor (beta chain) was recovered during a study of cytomegalovirus exposure and HLA in healthy donors. Study-level points and caveats: The classifier, whose performance was assessed in both the original and validation cohorts, reportedly diagnosed cytomegalovirus status with high specificity and sensitivity. Cytomegalovirus-associated TCR beta chains were listed, numbering 150 to 200. Indistinguishability led to the exclusion of some V segments, TRBV6-2 and TRBV6-3 included.

V lost 4 bases and J lost 4; bases outside the gene matches: 7. The CDR3 consists of 15 residues. Germline V lookup: CDR1 SGHDT, CDR2 YYEEEE. This clone was seen just once. As yet, its antigen is unknown. The same CDR3 also results from other DNA sequences found in this sample. Both 60 Vbeta primers and 13 Jbeta primers went into the PCR. Sequencing was performed with immunoSEQ multiplex PCR; in TCRdb, only in-frame clones are kept and a portion is missing. The table has more than 100,000 clones, around 67% seen once. This TCR derives from a woman aged 40 to 50 in good health and CMV-seronegative. The rearrangement uses TRBV5-6 and TRBJ2-5, with 10 bases lining up with TRBD2. The sequencing sample was made of PBMCs. The chain's CDR3 is CASSPLAGAAETQYF. For the CDR3, the DNA is TGTGCCAGCAGCCCGCTAGCGGGAGCGGCAGAGACCCAGTACTTC.